This passage covers 26 T cell receptor beta chains from one sample sequenced in a study of Ad26.COV2.S vaccination and SARS-CoV-2 variants. TCRdb's table, derived via immunoSEQ multiplex PCR, lists solely in-frame clones and lacks some. The table lists approximately 340,000 clones, about 91% of them singletons. Source: peripheral blood, taken after recovery from COVID-19. Source of these receptors: a human donor who had recovered from COVID-19.

The CDR3 loop reads CASSELGQGATNSPLHF. CDR3 bases: TGTGCCAGCAGTGAATTAGGACAGGGGGCTACTAATTCACCCCTCCACTTT. The V gene is TRBV25-1, the J gene TRBJ1-6; 11 bases match TRBD1. Germline CDR1 MGHDK, CDR2 SYGVNS. With V trimmed by 1 base and J by 6 bases, 5 bases remained unmatched. CDR3 length: 17 residues.

The genes are TRBV2 and TRBJ1-6; TRBD1 matches 7 bases. There are 14 residues in the CDR3. Losses at the gene ends were 5 bases for V and 7 bases for J; bases not matched to a gene: 5. CDR1 SNHLY and CDR2 FYNNEI come from the germline V gene. This CDR3 is CASSRQGDNSPLHF. The CDR3, as DNA: TGTGCCAGCAGTCGACAGGGAGACAATTCACCCCTCCACTTT. The full variable domain, with the rest looked up from reference TRBV2 and TRBJ1-6, is EPEVTQTPSHQVTQMGQEVILRCVPISNHLYFYWYRQILGQKVEFLVSFYNNEISEKSEIFDDQFSVERPDGSNFTLKIRSTKLEDSAMYFCASSRQGDNSPLHFGNGTRLTVT.

This clone was seen just once. The chain joins TRBV12-5 to TRBJ1-2; D unclear. The ends were cut back, 3 bases at V and 0 bases at J, with 8 bases in the middle. The CDR3 contains 14 residues. Germline CDR1 LGHNT, CDR2 FRNRAP. Here the CDR3 DNA reads TGTGCTAGTGGTTTAGACGGTCCTAACTATGGCTACACCTTC. It translates to CASGLDGPNYGYTF. Combining the CDR3 with reference TRBV12-5 and TRBJ1-2 gives the whole variable domain DARVTQTPRHKVTEMGQEVTMRCQPILGHNTVFWYRQTMMQGLELLAYFRNRAPLDDSGMPKDRFSAEMPDATLATLKIQPSEPRDSAVYFCASGLDGPNYGYTFGSGTRLTVV.

This chain joins TRBV12-5 and TRBJ1-3; D remains ambiguous. V lost 5 bases and J lost 4, with 9 bases in between. Germline V CDR1 and CDR2: LGHNT, FRNRAP. The CDR3 length is 13 residues. The CDR3 spells CASGLEEGNTIYF. The DNA for the CDR3 is TGTGCTAGTGGTCTGGAAGAGGGAAACACCATATATTTT. The complete variable domain, with remaining parts taken from reference TRBV12-5 and TRBJ1-3, reads DARVTQTPRHKVTEMGQEVTMRCQPILGHNTVFWYRQTMMQGLELLAYFRNRAPLDDSGMPKDRFSAEMPDATLATLKIQPSEPRDSAVYFCASGLEEGNTIYFGEGSWLTVV.

The chain employs TRBV5-1 and TRBJ2-5; D gene ambiguous. CDR3 length: 14 residues. Germline CDR1 is SGHRS and CDR2 is YFSETQ. Trimming took 4 bases from V and 5 from J, leaving 15 bases between them. The CDR3 DNA is TGCGCCAGCAGCGCCATACCATCAAGTGAGACCCAGTACTTC. It encodes CASSAIPSSETQYF.

The rearrangement links TRBV19 to TRBJ2-2; 13 bases are shared with TRBD2. CDR3 length: 18 amino acids. V shed 7 bases, J shed 0 bases, and the junction held 8 bases outside the gene matches. The germline V gene encodes CDR1 LNHDA and CDR2 SQIVND (reference sequence). This CDR3 is CASTPGLAGVSNTGELFF. The CDR3 nucleotides are TGTGCCAGTACCCCCGGACTAGCGGGGGTCTCGAACACCGGGGAGCTGTTTTTT.

The chain employs TRBV15 and TRBJ2-2; the D call may be TRBD1 or TRBD2 (5 bases each). With 2 bases removed from V and 2 bases from J, the gap between germline ends came to 9 bases. CDR1 and CDR2 (germline): LNHNV, YYDKDF (reference sequence). The CDR3 is made up of 15 amino acids. DNA for the CDR3: TGTGCCACCAGCAGACGGGGCGGAAACACCGGGGAGCTGTTTTTT. Translation gives CATSRRGGNTGELFF.

This sequence joins TRBV2 and TRBJ2-1; 9 positions match TRBD1. The CDR3 is 16 amino acids. V dropped 7 bases and J dropped 3; count of bases not matched to a gene: 10. Per the germline V gene, CDR1 is SNHLY and CDR2 is FYNNEI. CDR3 bases: TGTGCCAGCACCACCACTGGGACAGGGAACTACAATGAGCAGTTCTTC. It is translated as CASTTTGTGNYNEQFF.

The V call is TRBV24-1, the J call TRBJ1-2, with TRBD1 identical over 7 bases. Germline V CDR1 and CDR2: KGHDR, SFDVKD. The ends lost 8 bases at V and 3 bases at J; junction bases unmatched: 8. The length of the CDR3 is 14 residues. CDR3 protein: CATTVTGTDYGYTF. The DNA for the CDR3 is TGTGCCACCACCGTAACCGGGACAGACTATGGCTACACCTTC.

This clone is classed as medium-sized (0.01 to 0.1%). The chain employs TRBV7-9 and TRBJ2-2; D assignment may be TRBD1 or TRBD2 (5 bases each). The germline V gene encodes CDR1 SEHNR and CDR2 FQNEAQ (reference sequence). The CDR3 contains 14 residues. Trimming pared 5 bases from V and 2 bases from J, leaving 9 bases between. CDR3 nucleotides: TGTGCCAGCAGCCGGGACGGCAACACCGGGGAGCTGTTTTTT. This sequence encodes CASSRDGNTGELFF.

In DNA form, the CDR3 reads TGTGCCAGCAGCTTAGAAGGGACAGGGGAGGGGGAGCAGTACTTC. Translating gives CASSLEGTGEGEQYF. This sequence joins TRBV7-2 and TRBJ2-7, with 10 bases that match TRBD1. V was pared by 1 base and J by 7 bases, with 7 bases of the junction left unmatched. The CDR3 loop spans 15 amino acids. Germline values: CDR1 SGHTA, CDR2 FQGNSA.

This chain uses TRBV27 with TRBJ2-7; 8 positions match TRBD1. This CDR3 region has 13 residues. Trimming removed 2 bases from V and 4 bases from J; junction bases left unmatched: 1. Per germline, CDR1 MNHEY and CDR2 SMNVEV (reference sequence). CDR3 nucleotides: TGTGCCAGCAGTTTACAGGGGGCTTACGAGCAGTACTTC. Translating gives CASSLQGAYEQYF.

In nucleotides, the CDR3 is TGCGCCAGCAGTGAGGCGACCGGGGAGCTGTTTTTT. Its translation: CASSEATGELFF. The chain employs TRBV10-1 and TRBJ2-2; no definite D call. From germline, CDR1 is WNHNN and CDR2 SYGVQD (reference sequence). The CDR3 length is 12 residues. Trimming shortened V by 2 bases and J by 5 bases, and 3 bases separated the two germline ends.

The rearrangement links TRBV7-9 to TRBJ1-1; D remains unclear. This CDR3 region has 15 residues. CDR1 is SEHNR, CDR2 FQNEAQ, per germline (reference sequence). Trimming left V 0 bases short and J 1 base short, with 9 bases between. CDR3 loop: CASSLASGKNTEAFF. The DNA for the CDR3 is TGTGCCAGCAGCTTAGCGTCGGGTAAGAACACTGAAGCTTTCTTT.

This clone has only one observation. CDR3 sequence (DNA): TGTGCCAGCAGAGTGACAGGGGGCGTCGACGAGCAGTACTTC. This gives the protein CASRVTGGVDEQYF. The chain couples TRBV5-6 to TRBJ2-7; the match to TRBD1 covers 10 bases. CDR1 is SGHDT, CDR2 YYEEEE, per germline. Unmatched junction bases numbered 7, after V lost 5 bases and J lost 5 bases. This CDR3 has 14 amino acids.

The chain employs TRBV27 and TRBJ2-2, with D possibly TRBD2 on 6 matching bases. Germline V lookup: CDR1 MNHEY, CDR2 SMNVEV (reference sequence). The CDR3 has 12 residues. V was shortened by 5 bases and J by 8 bases, with 9 bases between the two germline ends. This CDR3 is CASSLDYGELFF. CDR3 nucleotides: TGTGCCAGCAGTCTGGACTATGGGGAGCTGTTTTTT.

This rearrangement joins TRBV29-1 to TRBJ1-1, with 8 positions matching TRBD1. This CDR3 region has 15 residues. V lost 5 bases and J lost 11; bases outside the gene matches: 19. From germline, CDR1 is SQVTM and CDR2 ANQGSEA. For the CDR3, the DNA is TGCAGCGTTCAAATCTCTGGACAGGGATTAGTGCGGGCTTTCTTT. Its protein product is CSVQISGQGLVRAFF.

The J gene is TRBJ2-3, the V gene TRBV27; D not resolved. This CDR3 contains 15 residues. Per germline, CDR1 MNHEY and CDR2 SMNVEV (reference sequence). Trimming removed 2 bases from V and 0 bases from J, with 9 bases in between. The CDR3 spells CASSLLRHSTDTQYF. CDR3 nucleotides: TGTGCCAGCAGTTTACTCAGGCATAGCACAGATACGCAGTATTTT.

The chain couples TRBV5-6 to TRBJ2-7; D is unresolved. The germline V gene encodes CDR1 SGHDT and CDR2 YYEEEE. The CDR3 loop spans 17 amino acids. Trimming took 6 bases from V and 2 from J, leaving 24 bases between them. The CDR3 here is CASTPAPVQGPTYEQYF. The CDR3 DNA reads as TGTGCCAGCACCCCCGCCCCGGTACAAGGCCCCACCTACGAGCAGTACTTC.

The chain has TRBV9 and TRBJ2-5; the D gene is possibly TRBD2 (6 bases). The V and J ends lost 4 bases and 5 bases respectively, with 15 bases between them. This CDR3 has 14 amino acids. Looked up from germline, CDR1 is SGDLS and CDR2 is YYNGEE. CDR3 protein: CASSPSIRGETQYF. The CDR3 nucleotides are TGTGCCAGCAGCCCAAGTATCCGGGGGGAGACCCAGTACTTC.

This sequence joins TRBV7-9 and TRBJ2-7; 7 bases agree with TRBD1. V trimming: 5 bases; J trimming: 0 bases; junction bases outside the gene matches: 7. This CDR3 has 15 amino acids. The germline CDR1 and CDR2 sequences are SEHNR and FQNEAQ (reference sequence). CDR3 in amino acids: CASSLWTGTSYEQYF. The CDR3 coding sequence is TGTGCCAGCAGCCTATGGACAGGAACCTCCTACGAGCAGTACTTC.

This chain links TRBV9 with TRBJ2-3; 12 bases match TRBD2. With V trimmed by 4 bases and J by 4 bases, 7 bases remained unmatched. Germline lookup yields CDR1 SGDLS and CDR2 YYNGEE. The CDR3 has 16 amino acids. CDR3 nucleotide sequence: TGTGCCAGCAGCTTACGGACTAGCGGGGAGGCAGATACGCAGTATTTT. Protein: CASSLRTSGEADTQYF.

The chain joins TRBV27 to TRBJ2-3; 10 positions match TRBD1. CDR3 length: 16 residues. With V trimmed by 0 bases and J by 4 bases, 4 bases remained unmatched. Germline-derived CDR1 and CDR2 are MNHEY and SMNVEV (reference sequence). CDR3 coding DNA: TGTGCCAGCAGTTTATCGCCCGGGACAGGGGCAGATACGCAGTATTTT. Its protein product is CASSLSPGTGADTQYF.

This sequence joins TRBV2 and TRBJ2-7; unclear D gene. Between the trimmed V and J ends, which lost 7 bases and 0 bases, there was a span of 13 bases. This CDR3 contains 14 residues. Germline-derived CDR1 and CDR2 are SNHLY and FYNNEI. CDR3 nucleotides: TGTGCCAGCAAGGTCGGCGGAAACTCCTACGAGCAGTACTTC. Protein product: CASKVGGNSYEQYF. The variable domain in full, completed from reference TRBV2 and TRBJ2-7, reads EPEVTQTPSHQVTQMGQEVILRCVPISNHLYFYWYRQILGQKVEFLVSFYNNEISEKSEIFDDQFSVERPDGSNFTLKIRSTKLEDSAMYFCASKVGGNSYEQYFGPGTRLTVT.

The chain couples TRBV7-7 to TRBJ2-5; possible D gene TRBD2, 6 bases. The CDR3 loop spans 13 amino acids. The germline V gene encodes CDR1 SSHAT and CDR2 FNYEAQ (reference sequence). V dropped 5 bases and J dropped 5 bases, with 12 bases sitting between them. In DNA, the CDR3 is TGTGCCAGCAGCGAAAGCGGGTGGGAGACCCAGTACTTC. Protein sequence: CASSESGWETQYF.

V and J are TRBV6-5 and TRBJ1-6; TRBD1 is a possible D gene (5 bases). The CDR3 sequence is 13 residues long. Trimming pared 10 bases from V and 6 bases from J, leaving 13 bases between. Per germline, CDR1 MNHEY and CDR2 SVGAGI. DNA for the CDR3: TGTGCCACCAAGGGACCGATTAATTCACCCCTCCACTTT. It codes for CATKGPINSPLHF.